The clone carrying this TCR beta chain showed up just a few times. Its antigen is not known. This specimen comes from a study of regulatory T cells in long-lasting Graves disease. Study details: Persistent Graves' disease denoted over 5 years of antithyroid drugs plus positive TSH receptor antibodies. Study-wide results and limits: Investigators studied peripheral blood only, not thyroid tissue.

Described time point: persistent/refractory GD, antithyroid drugs over 5 years with positive TRAb. From PBMCs, RNA was extracted and then used to make the TCR library. The V and J ends lost 5 bases and 2 bases respectively, with 13 bases between them. The germline gives CDR1 MNHEY, CDR2 SVGEGT. The CDR3 totals 14 residues. Researchers made TCR beta libraries by using iRepertoire HTBI primers and running Arm-PCR on CDR3 regions. One entry per CDR3 protein, called by TCRdb with MiXCR from the multiplex PCR reads. The sample shows around 460,000 distinct CDR3 sequences, approximately 23% of them seen only once.

The TCR sequence derives from a female donor with Graves disease. The rearrangement joins TRBV6-2 or TRBV6-3 to TRBJ2-7, with D perhaps matching TRBD1 (5 bases). Sequencing used peripheral blood mononuclear cells (PBMCs), obtained when the disease was refractory, from a patient treated with antithyroid drugs. The CDR3 reads CASSPLQETYEQYF. The DNA for the CDR3 is TGTGCCAGCAGTCCCCTACAGGAAACCTACGAGCAGTACTTC.